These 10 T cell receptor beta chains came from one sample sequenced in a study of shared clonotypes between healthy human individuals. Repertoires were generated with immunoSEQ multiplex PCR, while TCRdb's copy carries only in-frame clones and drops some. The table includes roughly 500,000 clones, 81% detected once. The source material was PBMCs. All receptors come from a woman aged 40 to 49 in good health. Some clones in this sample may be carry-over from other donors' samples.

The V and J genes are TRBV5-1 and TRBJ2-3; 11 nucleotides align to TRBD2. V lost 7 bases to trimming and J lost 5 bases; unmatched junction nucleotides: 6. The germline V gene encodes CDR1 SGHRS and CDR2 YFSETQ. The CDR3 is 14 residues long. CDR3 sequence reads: CASVLAGEQDTQYF. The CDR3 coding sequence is TGCGCCAGCGTACTAGCGGGAGAACAAGATACGCAGTATTTT.

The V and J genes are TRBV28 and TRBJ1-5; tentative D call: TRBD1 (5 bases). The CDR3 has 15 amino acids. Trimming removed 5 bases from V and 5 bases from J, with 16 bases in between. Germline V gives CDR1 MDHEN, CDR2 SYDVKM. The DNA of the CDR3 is TGTGCCAGCAGTCCCCCGGCCTCAGGGTATCAGCCCCAGCATTTT. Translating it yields CASSPPASGYQPQHF.

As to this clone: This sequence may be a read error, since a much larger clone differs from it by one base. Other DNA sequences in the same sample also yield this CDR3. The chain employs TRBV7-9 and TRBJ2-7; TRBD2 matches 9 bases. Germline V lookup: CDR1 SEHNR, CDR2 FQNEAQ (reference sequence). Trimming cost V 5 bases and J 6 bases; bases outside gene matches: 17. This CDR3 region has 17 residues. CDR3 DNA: TGTGCCAGCAGCCCCATACCGGGACTAGCTAAGGGTGGCGAGCAGTACTTC. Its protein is CASSPIPGLAKGGEQYF.

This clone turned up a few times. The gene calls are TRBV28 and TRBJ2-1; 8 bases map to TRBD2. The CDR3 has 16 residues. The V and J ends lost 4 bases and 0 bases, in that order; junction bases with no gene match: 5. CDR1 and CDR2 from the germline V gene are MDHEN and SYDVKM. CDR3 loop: CASSSLAGPSYNEQFF. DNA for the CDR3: TGTGCCAGCAGTTCTTTAGCGGGACCCTCCTACAATGAGCAGTTCTTC. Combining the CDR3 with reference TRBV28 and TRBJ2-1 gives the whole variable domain DVKVTQSSRYLVKRTGEKVFLECVQDMDHENMFWYRQDPGLGLRLIYFSYDVKMKEKGDIPEGYSVSREKKERFSLILESASTNQTSMYLCASSSLAGPSYNEQFFGPGTRLTVL.

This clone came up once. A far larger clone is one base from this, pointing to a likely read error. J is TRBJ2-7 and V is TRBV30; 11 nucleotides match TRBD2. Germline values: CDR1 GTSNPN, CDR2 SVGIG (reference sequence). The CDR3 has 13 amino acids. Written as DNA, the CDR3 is TGTGCCGTTAGCGGGAGGGCCTCTTACGAGCATTACTTC. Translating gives CAVSGRASYEHYF.

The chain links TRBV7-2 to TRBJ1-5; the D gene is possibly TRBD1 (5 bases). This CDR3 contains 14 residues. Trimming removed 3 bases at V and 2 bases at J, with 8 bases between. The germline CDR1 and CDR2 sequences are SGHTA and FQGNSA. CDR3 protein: CASSLRDGNQPQHF. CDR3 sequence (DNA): TGTGCCAGCAGCTTGAGGGACGGCAATCAGCCCCAGCATTTT.

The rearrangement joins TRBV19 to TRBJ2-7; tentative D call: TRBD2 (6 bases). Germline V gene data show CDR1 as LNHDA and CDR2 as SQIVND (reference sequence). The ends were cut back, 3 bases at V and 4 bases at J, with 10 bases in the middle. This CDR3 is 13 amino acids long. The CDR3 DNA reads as TGTGCCAGTAGTATTGAGGCGGGGTACGAGCAGTACTTC. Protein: CASSIEAGYEQYF.

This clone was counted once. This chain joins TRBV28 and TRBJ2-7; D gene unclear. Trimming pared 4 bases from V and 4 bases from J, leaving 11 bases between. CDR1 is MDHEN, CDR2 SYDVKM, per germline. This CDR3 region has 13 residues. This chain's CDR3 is CASSSPTRYEQYF. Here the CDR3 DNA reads TGTGCCAGCAGTTCCCCGACCCGTTACGAGCAGTACTTC.

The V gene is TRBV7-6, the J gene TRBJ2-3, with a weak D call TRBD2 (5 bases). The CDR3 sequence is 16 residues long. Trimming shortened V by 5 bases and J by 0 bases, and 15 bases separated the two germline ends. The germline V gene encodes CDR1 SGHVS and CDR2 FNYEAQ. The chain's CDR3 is CASSHRRGESTDTQYF. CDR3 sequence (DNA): TGTGCCAGCAGCCACCGTCGGGGTGAAAGCACAGATACGCAGTATTTT. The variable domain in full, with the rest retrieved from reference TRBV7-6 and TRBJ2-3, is GAGVSQSPRYKVTKRGQDVALRCDPISGHVSLYWYRQALGQGPEFLTYFNYEAQQDKSGLPNDRFSAERPEGSISTLTIQRTEQRDSAMYRCASSHRRGESTDTQYFGPGTRLTVL.

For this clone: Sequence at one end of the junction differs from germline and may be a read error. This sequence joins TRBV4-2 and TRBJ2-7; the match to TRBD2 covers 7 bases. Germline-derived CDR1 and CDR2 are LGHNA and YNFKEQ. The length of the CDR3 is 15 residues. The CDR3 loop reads CASRQGAGSTYEQYF. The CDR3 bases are TGTGCCAGCAGGCAAGGAGCGGGGTCCACCTACGAGCAGTACTTC.